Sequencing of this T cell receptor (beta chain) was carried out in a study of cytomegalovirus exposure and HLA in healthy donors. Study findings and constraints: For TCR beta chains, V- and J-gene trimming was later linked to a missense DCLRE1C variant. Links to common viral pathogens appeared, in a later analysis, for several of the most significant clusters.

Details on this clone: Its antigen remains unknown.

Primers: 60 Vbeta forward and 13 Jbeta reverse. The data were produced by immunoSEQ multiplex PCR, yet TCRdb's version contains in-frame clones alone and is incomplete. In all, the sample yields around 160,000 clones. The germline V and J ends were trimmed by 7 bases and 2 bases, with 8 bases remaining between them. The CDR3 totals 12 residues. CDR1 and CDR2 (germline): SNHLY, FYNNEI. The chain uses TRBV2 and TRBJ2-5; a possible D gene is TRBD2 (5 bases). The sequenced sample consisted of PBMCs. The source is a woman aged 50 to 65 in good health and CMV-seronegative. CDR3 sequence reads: CASNGVQETQYF. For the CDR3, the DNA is TGTGCCAGCAACGGGGTACAAGAGACCCAGTACTTC.